These T cell receptor beta chains were read from a single sample in a study of early stage breast cancer tumors. Measured with immunoSEQ multiplex PCR; TCRdb has only the in-frame clones, and not every one. The table shows 50,000 to 65,000 clones, with 60% to 85% occurring only once. Sequenced: blood. Receptors originate from a person aged 30-39 years with breast cancer. Both conserved end residues are part of each CDR3. The D gene is left open where the match is weak. Not every row has a clone size; where given, it reads once, few, many or a size class.

D	V	J	size	DNA	CDR3
TRBD2	TRBV4-3	TRBJ2-3	-	TGCGCCAGCAGCCACCGGGGACTAGCGGAGACAGATACGCAGTATTTT	CASSHRGLAETDTQYF
-	TRBV7-2	TRBJ2-1	-	TGTGCCAGCAGCGAAGGAGGGGTCTACAATGAGCAGTTCTTC	CASSEGGVYNEQFF
TRBD2	TRBV2	TRBJ2-1	-	TGTGCCAGCAGCCAAGGACTAGCGGGCCCCAATGAGCAGTTCTTC	CASSQGLAGPNEQFF
-	TRBV10-3	TRBJ1-5	once	TGTGCCATCAGTGCCTCTGGGCAGGGCAATCAGCCCCAGCATTTT	CAISASGQGNQPQHF
-	TRBV19	TRBJ1-4	-	TGTGCCAGTAGTTTGGGGGAGGGAAAACTGTTTTTT	CASSLGEGKLFF
TRBD2	TRBV29-1	TRBJ2-1	-	TGCAGCGTTGAAACTAGCGGTCGGTACAATGAGCAGTTCTTC	CSVETSGRYNEQFF
-	TRBV10-2	TRBJ1-4	-	TGCGCCAGCAGTGAGCAGGGCCCAATCTCCGAAAAACTGTTTTTT	CASSEQGPISEKLFF
TRBD1	TRBV5-1	TRBJ2-7	few	TGCGCCAGCAGCTTGGGACAGGGGTACAACGAGCAGTACTTC	CASSLGQGYNEQYF
TRBD2	TRBV18	TRBJ2-2	once	TGTGCCAGCTCTCCCGGGACTAGCGGGACCGGGGAGCTGTTTTTT	CASSPGTSGTGELFF
-	TRBV7-3	TRBJ2-2	-	TGTGCCAGCAGCTCCCAAGGCTTGAACACCGGGGAGCTGTTTTTT	CASSSQGLNTGELFF
-	TRBV19	TRBJ2-7	-	TGTGCCAGTAGTACTGACAGCCAAAGGGCCTACGAGCAGTACTTC	CASSTDSQRAYEQYF
-	TRBV15	TRBJ1-6	-	TGTGCCACCAGGGGGGCAATCTTGGGGTCACCCCTCCACTTT	CATRGAILGSPLHF
-	TRBV7-3	TRBJ2-7	few	TGTGCCAGCAGCATAGGGAACTCCTACGAGCAGTACTTC	CASSIGNSYEQYF
-	TRBV19	TRBJ2-6	-	TGTGCCTCCGGAGTCTCTGGGGCCAACGTCCTGACTTTC	CASGVSGANVLTF
TRBD2	TRBV5-1	TRBJ2-3	-	TGCGCCAGCAGCTGGGGACTAGCGGGAGGTCCTAGCACAGATACGCAGTATTTT	CASSWGLAGGPSTDTQYF